Below are 22 T cell receptor beta chains sequenced from a single sample in a study of blood T cells in healthy people across ages. The second PCR ran about 6 to 12 cycles with a sample-barcoded 5' primer and J-beta primers. One entry per CDR3 protein results from TCRdb running MiXCR on the 5' RACE reads. In the table there are about 1.4 million distinct CDR3 sequences, approximately 63% of which are singletons. Material: blood. These receptors originate from a man aged 18 to 29 in good health.

This sequence joins TRBV27 and TRBJ2-1, with 7 bases identical to TRBD1. In germline, CDR1 is MNHEY, CDR2 SMNVEV (reference sequence). The CDR3 sequence is 12 residues long. V shed 5 bases, J shed 10 bases, and the junction held 5 bases outside the gene matches. Here the CDR3 reads CASSATGVEQFF. Here the CDR3 DNA reads TGTGCCAGCAGTGCAACAGGGGTCGAGCAGTTCTTC.

The table lists this clonotype with a few counts. V is TRBV6-2 or TRBV6-3 and J is TRBJ1-5; no definite D call. V lost 8 bases, J lost 1 base, and 12 bases lay in between. The CDR3 has 14 residues. Germline assignment: CDR1 MNHEY and CDR2 SVGEGT. The CDR3 here is CASADSDSNQPQHF. CDR3 in DNA: TGTGCCAGCGCGGACTCTGACAGCAATCAGCCCCAGCATTTT.

This clonotype was detected once. The CDR3 loop is CASSLLGLAERDKEDTQYF. The CDR3 region has the DNA TGTGCCAGCAGCTTACTAGGACTAGCAGAACGAGACAAGGAAGATACGCAGTATTTT. The chain is built from TRBV13 and TRBJ2-3, with 8 positions matching TRBD2. Germline CDR1 reads PRHDT; CDR2 reads FYEKMQ (reference sequence). The junction had 18 bases not matched to a gene; V was cut back by 2 bases and J by 5 bases. The CDR3 consists of 19 residues.

This chain connects TRBV3-1 to TRBJ1-1; D is ambiguous. The CDR3 runs to 13 residues. Germline V gene lookup returns CDR1 LGHDT and CDR2 YNNKEL (reference sequence). Trimming left V 1 base short and J 6 bases short, with 9 bases between. As DNA, the CDR3 is TGTGCCAGCAGCCAAGGGGTTGGACCTGAAGCTTTCTTT. Translated: CASSQGVGPEAFF.

The J gene is TRBJ2-7, the V gene TRBV2, with 10 bases aligning to TRBD2. Germline V CDR1 and CDR2: SNHLY, FYNNEI. The trim removed 6 bases at V and 4 bases at J, leaving 6 bases unmatched. The CDR3 extends over 14 amino acids. The CDR3: CASRATSGYYEQYF. In DNA, the CDR3 is TGTGCCAGCAGAGCGACTAGCGGGTATTACGAGCAGTACTTC.

J is TRBJ2-7 and V is TRBV5-1, with 9 bases matching TRBD2. CDR1 is SGHRS, CDR2 YFSETQ, per germline. With V trimmed by 0 bases and J by 5 bases, 15 bases remained unmatched. The CDR3 totals 18 residues. The CDR3 DNA reads as TGCGCCAGCAGCTTGGGGGTAGTAGCGGGAGCTTCCGGCGACGAGCAGTACTTC. Its protein is CASSLGVVAGASGDEQYF.

A note on this clonotype: This may stem from a read error, because a much larger clone lies one nucleotide away. The chain employs TRBV12-3 or TRBV12-4 and TRBJ1-1; D may be TRBD1 (6 bases). The CDR3 loop spans 14 amino acids. The CDR3 sequence: CVSSLDSLNTEAFF. Written as DNA, the CDR3 is TGTGTCAGCAGTTTGGACAGCTTAAACACTGAAGCTTTCTTT.

The chain has TRBV20-1 and TRBJ2-3; possible D gene TRBD2, 5 bases. The germline V gene has CDR1 DFQATT and CDR2 SNEGSKA (reference sequence). This CDR3 has 14 amino acids. With 5 bases removed from V and 0 bases from J, the gap between germline ends came to 12 bases. The CDR3 reads CSAPASLSTDTQYF. For the CDR3, the DNA is TGCAGTGCTCCTGCTAGCCTGAGCACAGATACGCAGTATTTT.

This clonotype has only a few counts. This chain connects TRBV9 to TRBJ1-5; no definite D call. The germline CDR1 and CDR2 sequences are SGDLS and YYNGEE. The CDR3 length is 14 residues. V was pared by 0 bases and J by 2 bases, with 6 bases between. The CDR3 here is CASSVALGNQPQHF. The CDR3 DNA is TGTGCCAGCAGCGTAGCCTTGGGCAATCAGCCCCAGCATTTT.

The genes are TRBV11-2 and TRBJ2-7; 9 positions agree with TRBD2. The J call may be incorrect, as the DNA end agrees better with TRBJ2-4. CDR3 size: 17 residues. Looked up from germline, CDR1 is SGHAT and CDR2 is FQNNGV. The CDR3 nucleotides are TGTGCCAGCAGCCCCGCGGAGGGCGGGAGGGCCCGAAACATTCAGTACTTC. This codes for CASSPAEGGRARNIQYF.

This clonotype was seen more than once but under ten times. The rearrangement joins TRBV29-1 to TRBJ2-3; 9 bases line up with TRBD2. J lost 11 bases, V lost 6 bases, and 15 bases had no gene match. The germline V gene encodes CDR1 SQVTM and CDR2 ANQGSEA. The CDR3 consists of 14 residues. DNA of the CDR3: TGCAGCGTAGACCCTAGCGGGGTCCTCTGGGAGCAGTATTTT. Protein sequence: CSVDPSGVLWEQYF.

This sequence joins TRBV4-1 and TRBJ2-7; TRBD1 aligns across 9 bases. The V segment lost 4 bases and the J segment 2 bases; nucleotides outside the gene matches: 6. The germline V gene encodes CDR1 MGHRA and CDR2 YSYEKL. The CDR3 is 15 amino acids. The CDR3 here is CASSPSQGATYEQYF. In nucleotides, the CDR3 is TGCGCCAGCAGCCCTTCACAGGGGGCTACCTACGAGCAGTACTTC.

V gene TRBV20-1 combines with J gene TRBJ1-1; no firm D call. The V end was cut by 6 bases, the J end by 6 bases, with 11 bases between. Germline V CDR1 and CDR2: DFQATT, SNEGSKA (reference sequence). This CDR3 is built from 11 residues. The CDR3 loop reads CSAPLAAEAFF. In DNA form, the CDR3 reads TGCAGTGCCCCATTGGCCGCTGAAGCTTTCTTT.

The rearrangement joins TRBV13 to TRBJ2-5, with 10 bases aligning to TRBD1. Judging by the DNA end, TRBJ2-7 fits better; the J call may be wrong. Germline V gives CDR1 PRHDT, CDR2 FYEKMQ (reference sequence). This CDR3 spans 15 amino acids. CDR3 sequence reads: CASTAGGTGAYEQYF. CDR3 DNA sequence: TGTGCCAGCACCGCTGGGGGGACAGGGGCATACGAGCAGTACTTC.

This chain uses TRBV30 with TRBJ2-7, with 8 bases lining up with TRBD2. V shed 2 bases and J 0 bases; nucleotides not matched to a gene: 6. CDR3 length: 15 amino acids. Looked up from germline, CDR1 is GTSNPN and CDR2 is SVGIG (reference sequence). CDR3 nucleotide sequence: TGTGCCTGGAGTCCCCAGCGGGAGTTCTCCTACGAGCAGTACTTC. Residues: CAWSPQREFSYEQYF.

This rearrangement joins TRBV27 to TRBJ2-7; D possibly corresponds to TRBD2 (5 bases). Between the trimmed V and J ends, which lost 2 bases and 2 bases, there was a span of 19 bases. This CDR3 contains 17 residues. CDR1 and CDR2 (germline): MNHEY, SMNVEV (reference sequence). CDR3 residues: CASSLSASKRTTYEQYF. The CDR3 DNA follows: TGTGCCAGCAGTTTAAGCGCGTCGAAGCGGACCACCTACGAGCAGTACTTC.

This clonotype was seen only a few times. V gene TRBV29-1 combines with J gene TRBJ2-7; TRBD1 aligns across 8 bases. The trim removed 2 bases at V and 4 bases at J, leaving 4 bases unmatched. The CDR3 is 13 residues long. Looked up from germline, CDR1 is SQVTM and CDR2 is ANQGSEA. The CDR3 nucleotides read TGCAGCGTTGAAAGCAGGGGGCAATACGAGCAGTACTTC. Translating gives CSVESRGQYEQYF.

The J gene is TRBJ2-1, the V gene TRBV21-1. TRBV21-1 is described as a pseudogene. The CDR3 totals 13 residues. The chain's CDR3 is CASRKGSSYEQFF. CDR3 sequence (DNA): TGTGCCAGCAGGAAAGGGTCCTCCTACGAGCAGTTCTTC.

The chain carries TRBV20-1 and TRBJ2-7, with D perhaps TRBD2 (5 bases). In germline, CDR1 is DFQATT, CDR2 SNEGSKA (reference sequence). Trimming removed 4 bases from V and 0 bases from J, with 16 bases in between. CDR3 size: 15 residues. The DNA for the CDR3 is TGCAGTGCTACCTCTAGCCGCCAGAGCTCCTACGAGCAGTACTTC. As protein: CSATSSRQSSYEQYF.

On this clonotype: One junction end disagrees with the germline gene, perhaps due to a read error. V is TRBV20-1 and J is TRBJ2-3; the match to TRBD2 covers 16 bases. The CDR3 totals 16 residues. Germline assignment: CDR1 DFQATT and CDR2 SNEGSKA (reference sequence). Written as DNA, the CDR3 is TGCAGTGCGAGAGGGACTAGCGGGGGGGCAGCAGATACGCAGTATTTT. Translation gives CSARGTSGGAADTQYF.

This clonotype was counted only a few times. The V call is TRBV27, the J call TRBJ1-2; D call uncertain. Trimming left V 2 bases short and J 8 bases short, with 12 bases between. From germline, CDR1 is MNHEY and CDR2 SMNVEV (reference sequence). The CDR3 has 13 residues. The CDR3 reads CASSLGPVDGYTF. CDR3 in DNA: TGTGCCAGCAGTTTAGGTCCAGTGGACGGCTACACCTTC.

The genes are TRBV20-1 and TRBJ2-6; 7 bases agree with TRBD2. The CDR3 consists of 17 residues. CDR1 DFQATT and CDR2 SNEGSKA come from the germline V gene (reference sequence). V lost 3 bases and J lost 1; bases outside the gene matches: 9. CDR3 in amino acids: CSARGRDPGSGANVLTF. The CDR3 region has the DNA TGCAGTGCTAGGGGGAGGGACCCGGGATCTGGGGCCAACGTCCTGACTTTC.